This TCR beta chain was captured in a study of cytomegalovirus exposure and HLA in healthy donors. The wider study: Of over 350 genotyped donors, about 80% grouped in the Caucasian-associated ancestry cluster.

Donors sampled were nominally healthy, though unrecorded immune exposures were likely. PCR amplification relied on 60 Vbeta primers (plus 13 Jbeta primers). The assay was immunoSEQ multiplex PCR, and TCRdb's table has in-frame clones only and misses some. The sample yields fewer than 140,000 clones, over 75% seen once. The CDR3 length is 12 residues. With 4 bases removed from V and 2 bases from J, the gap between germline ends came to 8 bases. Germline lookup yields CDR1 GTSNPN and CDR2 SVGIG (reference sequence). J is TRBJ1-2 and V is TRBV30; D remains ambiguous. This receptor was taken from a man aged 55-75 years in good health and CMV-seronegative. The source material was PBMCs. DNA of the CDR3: TGTGCCTGGAATCGAGGCAACTATGGCTACACCTTC. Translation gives CAWNRGNYGYTF.